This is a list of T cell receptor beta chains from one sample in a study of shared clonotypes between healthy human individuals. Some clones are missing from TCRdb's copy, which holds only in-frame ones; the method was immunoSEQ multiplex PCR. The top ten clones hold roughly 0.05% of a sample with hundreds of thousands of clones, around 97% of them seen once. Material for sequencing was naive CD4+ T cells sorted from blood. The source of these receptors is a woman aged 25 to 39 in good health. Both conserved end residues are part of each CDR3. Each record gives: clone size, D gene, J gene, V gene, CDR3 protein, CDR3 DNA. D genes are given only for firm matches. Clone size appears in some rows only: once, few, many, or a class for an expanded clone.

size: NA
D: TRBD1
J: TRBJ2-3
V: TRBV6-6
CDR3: CASSYRGRTDTQYF
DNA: TGTGCCAGCAGTTACAGGGGGCGCACAGATACGCAGTATTTT

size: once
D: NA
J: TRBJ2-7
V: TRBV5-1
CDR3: CASSENRAASYEQYF
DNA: TGCGCCAGCAGCGAAAACAGGGCCGCCTCCTACGAGCAGTACTTC

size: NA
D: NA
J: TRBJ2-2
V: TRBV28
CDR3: CASSFVLRTGGDTGELFF
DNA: TGTGCCAGCAGTTTCGTTCTGCGGACGGGCGGGGACACCGGGGAGCTGTTTTTT

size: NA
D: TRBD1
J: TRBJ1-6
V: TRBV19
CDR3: CASKGQGESPLHF
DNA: TGTGCCAGTAAGGGACAGGGCGAGTCACCCCTCCACTTT

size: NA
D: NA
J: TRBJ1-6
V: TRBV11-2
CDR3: CASSLDGVSGSPLHF
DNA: TGTGCCAGCAGCTTAGATGGCGTTTCGGGGTCACCCCTCCACTTT

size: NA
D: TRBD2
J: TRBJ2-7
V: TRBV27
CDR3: CASRTSGGTEQYF
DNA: TGTGCCAGCAGGACGTCGGGAGGAACCGAGCAGTACTTC

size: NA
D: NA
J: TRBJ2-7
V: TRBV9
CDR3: CVAPGSDRDEQYF
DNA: TGTGTCGCGCCGGGTTCGGATCGGGACGAGCAGTACTTC

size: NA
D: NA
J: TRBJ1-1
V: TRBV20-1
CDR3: CSPAWTEAFF
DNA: TGCAGTCCCGCGTGGACTGAAGCTTTCTTT

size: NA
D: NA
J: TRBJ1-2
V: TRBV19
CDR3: CASRPTANLYGYTF
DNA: TGTGCCAGTAGGCCAACAGCTAATCTCTATGGCTACACCTTC

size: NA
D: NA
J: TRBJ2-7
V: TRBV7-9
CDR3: CASSLDGGEQYF
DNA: TGTGCCAGCAGCTTAGATGGGGGAGAGCAGTACTTC

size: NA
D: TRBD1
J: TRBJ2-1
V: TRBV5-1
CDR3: CASSPNRGNEQFF
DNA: TGCGCCAGCAGCCCCAACAGGGGCAATGAGCAGTTCTTC

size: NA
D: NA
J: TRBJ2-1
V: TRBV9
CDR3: CASSVGGISYNEQFF
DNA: TGTGCCAGCAGCGTAGGAGGTATCTCCTACAATGAGCAGTTCTTC

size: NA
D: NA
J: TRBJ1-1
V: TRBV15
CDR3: CATSSYREGNTEAFF
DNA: TGTGCCACCAGCAGTTACAGGGAGGGAAACACTGAAGCTTTCTTT

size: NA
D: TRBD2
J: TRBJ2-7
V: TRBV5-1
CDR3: CASSLNPSGDSYEQYF
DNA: TGCGCCAGCAGCTTGAATCCTAGCGGAGACTCCTACGAGCAGTACTTC

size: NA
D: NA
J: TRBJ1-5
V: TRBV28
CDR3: CASSAEMSGLGYQPQHF
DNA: TGTGCCAGCAGCGCAGAGATGTCCGGCTTAGGCTATCAGCCCCAGCATTTT

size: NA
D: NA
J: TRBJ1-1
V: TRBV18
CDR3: CASSRQGLDTEAFF
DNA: TGTGCCAGCTCACGCCAGGGGCTGGACACTGAAGCTTTCTTT

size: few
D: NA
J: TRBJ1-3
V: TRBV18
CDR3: CASSAGNGNTIYF
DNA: TGTGCCAGCTCAGCGGGGAATGGAAACACCATATATTTT

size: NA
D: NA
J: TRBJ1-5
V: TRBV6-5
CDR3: CASSYSWPSNQPQHF
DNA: TGTGCCAGCAGTTACTCGTGGCCTAGCAATCAGCCCCAGCATTTT

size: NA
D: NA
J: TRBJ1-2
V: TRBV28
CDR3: CASNSANYGYTF
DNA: TGTGCCAGCAACTCAGCTAACTATGGCTACACCTTC

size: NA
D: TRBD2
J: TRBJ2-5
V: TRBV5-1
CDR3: CASSLGGRGETQYF
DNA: TGCGCCAGCAGCTTGGGCGGGAGGGGTGAGACCCAGTACTTC

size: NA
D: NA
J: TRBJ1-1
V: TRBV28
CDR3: CASSWAGQDNEAFF
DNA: TGTGCCAGCAGTTGGGCTGGGCAGGACAATGAAGCTTTCTTT

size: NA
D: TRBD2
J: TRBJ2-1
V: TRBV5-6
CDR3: CASSLEIAGGVNNEQFF
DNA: TGTGCCAGCAGCTTGGAAATAGCGGGAGGCGTTAACAATGAGCAGTTCTTC

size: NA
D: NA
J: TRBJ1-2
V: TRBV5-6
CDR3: CASSLWGNYGYTF
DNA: TGTGCCAGCAGCTTGTGGGGAAACTATGGCTACACCTTC

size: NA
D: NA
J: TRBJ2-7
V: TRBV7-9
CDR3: CASSLKRPPGEQYF
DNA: TGTGCCAGCAGCTTAAAACGCCCCCCAGGGGAGCAGTACTTC

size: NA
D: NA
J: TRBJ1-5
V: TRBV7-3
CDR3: CASSGPGQPQHF
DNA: TGTGCCAGCAGCGGGCCGGGGCAGCCCCAGCATTTT

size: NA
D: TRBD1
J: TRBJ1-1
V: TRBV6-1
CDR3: CASWGQEVDTEAFF
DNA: TGTGCCAGCTGGGGACAGGAGGTAGACACTGAAGCTTTCTTT

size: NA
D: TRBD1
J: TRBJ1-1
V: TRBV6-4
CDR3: CASSGDRGTEAFF
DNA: TGTGCCAGCAGTGGGGACAGGGGCACTGAAGCTTTCTTT

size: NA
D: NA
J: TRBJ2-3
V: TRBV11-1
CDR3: CASSLEPDTQYF
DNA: TGTGCCAGCAGCTTAGAGCCAGATACGCAGTATTTT

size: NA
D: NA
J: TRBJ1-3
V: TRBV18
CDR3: CASSPGGLSGNTIYF
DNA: TGTGCCAGCTCACCGGGAGGCCTCTCTGGAAACACCATATATTTT

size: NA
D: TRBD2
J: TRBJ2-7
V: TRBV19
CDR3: CASSLTSGTAPGEQYF
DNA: TGTGCCAGTAGTCTAACTAGCGGGACCGCTCCGGGGGAGCAGTACTTC

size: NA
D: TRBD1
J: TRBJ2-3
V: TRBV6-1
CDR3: CASSDRGQDITDTQYF
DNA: TGTGCCAGCAGTGATAGGGGACAGGATATCACAGATACGCAGTATTTT

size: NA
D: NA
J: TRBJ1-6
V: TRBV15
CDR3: CATSSASSYNSPLHF
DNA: TGTGCCACCAGCAGCGCTTCCTCCTATAATTCACCCCTCCACTTT

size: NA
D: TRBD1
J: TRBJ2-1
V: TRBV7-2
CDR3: CASSSTGSKNEQFF
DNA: TGTGCCAGCAGCTCGACAGGGTCTAAGAATGAGCAGTTCTTC

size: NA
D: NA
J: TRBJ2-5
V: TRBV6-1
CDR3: CASEDRSPRQTQYF
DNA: TGTGCCAGCGAAGACAGGAGCCCGAGGCAGACCCAGTACTTC

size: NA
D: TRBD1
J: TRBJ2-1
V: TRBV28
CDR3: CASSLQGARVNEQFF
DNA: TGTGCCAGCAGTCTCCAGGGGGCAAGGGTCAATGAGCAGTTCTTC

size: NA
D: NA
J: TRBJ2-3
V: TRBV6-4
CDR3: CASSDSPASRRDTQYF
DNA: TGTGCCAGCAGTGACTCGCCAGCGAGTAGAAGAGATACGCAGTATTTT

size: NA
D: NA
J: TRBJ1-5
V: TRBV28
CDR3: CASSSPQGFGNQPQHF
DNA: TGTGCCAGCAGTTCCCCCCAGGGTTTCGGCAATCAGCCCCAGCATTTT

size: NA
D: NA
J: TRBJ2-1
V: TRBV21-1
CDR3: CASSKAPGQGVYEQFF
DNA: TGTGCCAGCAGCAAAGCCCCGGGACAGGGGGTTTATGAGCAGTTCTTC

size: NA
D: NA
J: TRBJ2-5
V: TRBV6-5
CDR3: CASRRTERGAQYF
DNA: TGTGCCAGCAGGAGGACAGAGCGCGGAGCCCAGTACTTC

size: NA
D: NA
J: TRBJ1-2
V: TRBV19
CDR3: CASSILQGGYGYTF
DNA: TGTGCCAGTAGTATCTTGCAGGGCGGCTATGGCTACACCTTC

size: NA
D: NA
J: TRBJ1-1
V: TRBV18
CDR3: CASSSGRDEAFF
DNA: TGTGCCAGCTCGTCCGGTAGGGATGAAGCTTTCTTT

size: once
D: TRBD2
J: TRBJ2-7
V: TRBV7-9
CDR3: CASSVGGGLTYEQYF
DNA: TGTGCCAGCAGCGTGGGGGGAGGGCTGACCTACGAGCAGTACTTC

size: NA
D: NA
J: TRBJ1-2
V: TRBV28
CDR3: CASSKANYGYTF
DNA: TGTGCCAGCAGCAAAGCTAACTATGGCTACACCTTC

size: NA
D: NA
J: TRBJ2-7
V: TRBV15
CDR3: CATSRVMVGEQYF
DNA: TGTGCCACCAGCAGAGTCATGGTTGGCGAGCAGTACTTC

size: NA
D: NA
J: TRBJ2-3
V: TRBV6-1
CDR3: CASSEKSLAGNTQYF
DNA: TGTGCCAGCAGTGAAAAGTCTCTCGCGGGAAATACGCAGTATTTT

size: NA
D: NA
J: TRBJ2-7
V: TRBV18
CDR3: CASSPPSSTYEQYF
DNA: TGTGCCAGCTCACCACCGAGTAGTACCTACGAGCAGTACTTC

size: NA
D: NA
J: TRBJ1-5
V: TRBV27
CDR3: CASSFGGASNQPQHF
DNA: TGTGCCAGCTCCTTTGGGGGGGCGAGCAATCAGCCCCAGCATTTT

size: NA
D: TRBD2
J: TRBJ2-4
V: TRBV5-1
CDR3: CASSSTSGRNNIQYF
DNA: TGCGCCAGCAGTTCGACTAGCGGGAGGAATAACATTCAGTACTTC

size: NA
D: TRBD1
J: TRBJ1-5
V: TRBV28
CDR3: CASSFGTGEVVAQHF
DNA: TGTGCCAGCAGTTTTGGGACAGGAGAGGTAGTGGCCCAGCATTTT